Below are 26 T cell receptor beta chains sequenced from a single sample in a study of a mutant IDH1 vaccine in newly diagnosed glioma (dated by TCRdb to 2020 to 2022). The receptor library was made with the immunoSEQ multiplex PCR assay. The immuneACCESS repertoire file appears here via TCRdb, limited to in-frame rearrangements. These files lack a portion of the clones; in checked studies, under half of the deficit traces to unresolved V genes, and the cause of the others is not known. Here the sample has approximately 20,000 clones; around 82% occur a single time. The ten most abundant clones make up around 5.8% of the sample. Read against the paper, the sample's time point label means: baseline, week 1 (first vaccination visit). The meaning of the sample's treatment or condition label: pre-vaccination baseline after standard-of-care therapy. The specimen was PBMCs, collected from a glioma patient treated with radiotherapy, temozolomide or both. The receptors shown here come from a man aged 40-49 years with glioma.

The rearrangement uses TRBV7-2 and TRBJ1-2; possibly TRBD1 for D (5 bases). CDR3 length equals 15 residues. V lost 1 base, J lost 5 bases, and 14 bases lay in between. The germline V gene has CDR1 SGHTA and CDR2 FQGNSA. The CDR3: CASSLDRGMGYGYTF. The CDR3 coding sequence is TGTGCCAGCAGCTTAGATCGGGGGATGGGGTATGGCTACACCTTC.

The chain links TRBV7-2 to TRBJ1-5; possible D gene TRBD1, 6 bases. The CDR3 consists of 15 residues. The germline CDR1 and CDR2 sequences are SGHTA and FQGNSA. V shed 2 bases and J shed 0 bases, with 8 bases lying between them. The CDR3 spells CASSLTGPSNQPQHF. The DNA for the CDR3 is TGTGCCAGCAGCTTAACAGGGCCTAGCAATCAGCCCCAGCATTTT.

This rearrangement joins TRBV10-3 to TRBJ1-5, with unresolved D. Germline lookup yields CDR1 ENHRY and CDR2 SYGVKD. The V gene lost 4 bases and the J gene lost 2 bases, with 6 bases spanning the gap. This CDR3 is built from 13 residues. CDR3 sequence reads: CAISGGGNQPQHF. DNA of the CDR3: TGTGCCATCAGTGGCGGCGGCAATCAGCCCCAGCATTTT.

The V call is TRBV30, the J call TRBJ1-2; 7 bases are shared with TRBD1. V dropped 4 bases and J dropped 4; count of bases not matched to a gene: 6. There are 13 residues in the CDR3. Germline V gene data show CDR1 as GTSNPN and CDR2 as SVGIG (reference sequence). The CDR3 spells CAWTRQGLYGYTF. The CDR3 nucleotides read TGTGCCTGGACCCGACAGGGCCTCTATGGCTACACCTTC.

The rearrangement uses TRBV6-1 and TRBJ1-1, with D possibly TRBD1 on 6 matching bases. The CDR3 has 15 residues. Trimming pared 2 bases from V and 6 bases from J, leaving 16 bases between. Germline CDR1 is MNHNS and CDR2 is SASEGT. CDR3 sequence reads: CASSELIGGGPEAFF. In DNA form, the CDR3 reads TGTGCCAGCAGTGAACTGATAGGGGGTGGTCCTGAAGCTTTCTTT.

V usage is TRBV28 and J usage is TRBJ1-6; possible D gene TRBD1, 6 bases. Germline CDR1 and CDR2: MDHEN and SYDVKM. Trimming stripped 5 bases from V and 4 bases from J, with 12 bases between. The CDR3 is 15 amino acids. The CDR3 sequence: CASSILGQYNSPLHF. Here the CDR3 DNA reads TGTGCCAGCAGTATTCTTGGACAGTATAATTCACCCCTCCACTTT.

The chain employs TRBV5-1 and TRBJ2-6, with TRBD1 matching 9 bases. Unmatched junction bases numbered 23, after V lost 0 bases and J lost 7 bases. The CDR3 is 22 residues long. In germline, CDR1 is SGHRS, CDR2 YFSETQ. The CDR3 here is CASSLEPQPFRDRVSSANVLTF. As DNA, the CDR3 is TGCGCCAGCAGCTTGGAGCCGCAACCCTTCCGGGACAGGGTGAGTTCAGCCAACGTCCTGACTTTC.

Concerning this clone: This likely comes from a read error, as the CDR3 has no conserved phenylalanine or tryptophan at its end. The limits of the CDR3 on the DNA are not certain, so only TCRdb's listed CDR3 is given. This CDR3 reads CASSSHRWTGRDVD. This rearrangement joins TRBV7-7 to TRBJ1-4; the listed D gene, TRBD1, was not tested against the DNA. The CDR3 spans 14 residues, counting both ends. Germline CDR1 and CDR2: SSHAT and FNYEAQ (reference sequence).

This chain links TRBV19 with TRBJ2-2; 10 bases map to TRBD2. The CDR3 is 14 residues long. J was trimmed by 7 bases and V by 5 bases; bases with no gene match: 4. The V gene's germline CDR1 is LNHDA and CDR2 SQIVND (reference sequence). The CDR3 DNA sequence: TGTGCCAGTAGTTCGGGACTAGCGAACGGGGAGCTGTTTTTT. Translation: CASSSGLANGELFF.

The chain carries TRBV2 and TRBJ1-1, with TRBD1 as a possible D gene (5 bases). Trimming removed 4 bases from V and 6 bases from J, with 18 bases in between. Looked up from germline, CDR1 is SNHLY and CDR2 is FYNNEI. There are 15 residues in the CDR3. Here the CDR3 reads CASSGDRQSAAEAFF. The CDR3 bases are TGTGCCAGCAGTGGGGACCGACAGAGTGCCGCTGAAGCTTTCTTT.

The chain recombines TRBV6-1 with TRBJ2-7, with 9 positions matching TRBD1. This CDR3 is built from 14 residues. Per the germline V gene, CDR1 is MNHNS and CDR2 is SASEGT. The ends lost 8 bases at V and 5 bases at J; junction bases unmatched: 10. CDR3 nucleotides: TGTGCCAGCGACCCGGGACAGGGTACCCACGAGCAGTACTTC. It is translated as CASDPGQGTHEQYF.

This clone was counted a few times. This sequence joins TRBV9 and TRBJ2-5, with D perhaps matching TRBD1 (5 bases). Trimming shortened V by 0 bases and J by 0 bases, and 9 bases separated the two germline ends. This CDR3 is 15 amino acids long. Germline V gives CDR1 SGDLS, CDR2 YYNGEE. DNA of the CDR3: TGTGCCAGCAGCGTAGGGGGCAGGGACCAAGAGACCCAGTACTTC. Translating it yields CASSVGGRDQETQYF. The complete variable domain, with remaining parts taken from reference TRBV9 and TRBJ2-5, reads DSGVTQTPKHLITATGQRVTLRCSPRSGDLSVYWYQQSLDQGLQFLIQYYNGEERAKGNILERFSAQQFPDLHSELNLSSLELGDSALYFCASSVGGRDQETQYFGPGTRLLVL.

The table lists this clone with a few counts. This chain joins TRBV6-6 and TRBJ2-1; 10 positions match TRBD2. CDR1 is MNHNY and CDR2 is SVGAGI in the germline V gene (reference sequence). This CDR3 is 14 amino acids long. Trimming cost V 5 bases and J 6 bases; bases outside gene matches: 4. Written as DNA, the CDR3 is TGTGCCAGCAGTATGCTAGCGGGAGTCAATGAGCAGTTCTTC. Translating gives CASSMLAGVNEQFF.

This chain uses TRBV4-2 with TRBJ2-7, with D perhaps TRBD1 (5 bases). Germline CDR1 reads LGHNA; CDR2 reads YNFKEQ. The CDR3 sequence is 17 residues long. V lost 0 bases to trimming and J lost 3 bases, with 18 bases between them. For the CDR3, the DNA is TGTGCCAGCAGCCAAGATATAGGGGTCAGAACCTTCTACGAGCAGTACTTC. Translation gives CASSQDIGVRTFYEQYF.

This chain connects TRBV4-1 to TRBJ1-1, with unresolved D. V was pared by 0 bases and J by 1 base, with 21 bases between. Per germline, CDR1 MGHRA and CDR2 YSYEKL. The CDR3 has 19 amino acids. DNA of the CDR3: TGCGCCAGCAGCCAAGAGTTTGGGGTAGACTTAGTCCGGAACACTGAAGCTTTCTTT. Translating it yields CASSQEFGVDLVRNTEAFF.

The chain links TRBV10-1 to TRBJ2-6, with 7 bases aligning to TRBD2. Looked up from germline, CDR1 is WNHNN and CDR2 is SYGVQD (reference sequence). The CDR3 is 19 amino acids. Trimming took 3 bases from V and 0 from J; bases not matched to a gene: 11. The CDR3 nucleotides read TGCGCCAGCAGTGAACCAGCGGGGTTTCCTTTCTCTGGGGCCAACGTCCTGACTTTC. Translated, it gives CASSEPAGFPFSGANVLTF.

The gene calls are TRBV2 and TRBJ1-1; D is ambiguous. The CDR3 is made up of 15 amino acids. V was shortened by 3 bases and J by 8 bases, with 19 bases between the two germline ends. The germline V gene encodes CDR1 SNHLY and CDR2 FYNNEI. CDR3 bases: TGTGCCAGCAGTGAGATGCCCGTGGTGGGCCAAGAAGCTTTCTTT. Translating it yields CASSEMPVVGQEAFF.

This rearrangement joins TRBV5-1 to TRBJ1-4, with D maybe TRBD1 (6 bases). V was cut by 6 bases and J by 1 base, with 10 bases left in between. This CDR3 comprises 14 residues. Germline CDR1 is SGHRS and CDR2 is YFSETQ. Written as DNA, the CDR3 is TGCGCCAGCACCAGGGGAGAAACTAATGAAAAACTGTTTTTT. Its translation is CASTRGETNEKLFF.

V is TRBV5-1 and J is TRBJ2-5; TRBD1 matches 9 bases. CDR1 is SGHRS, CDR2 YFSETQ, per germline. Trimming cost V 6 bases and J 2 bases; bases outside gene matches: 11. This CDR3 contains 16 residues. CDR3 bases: TGCGCCAGCACCGATGGACAGGGGAGGGGACAAGAGACCCAGTACTTC. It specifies CASTDGQGRGQETQYF.

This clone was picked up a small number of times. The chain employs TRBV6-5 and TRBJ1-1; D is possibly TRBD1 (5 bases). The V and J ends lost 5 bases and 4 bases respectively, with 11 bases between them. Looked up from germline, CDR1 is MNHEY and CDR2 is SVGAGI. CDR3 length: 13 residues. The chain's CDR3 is CASSNRGGTEAFF. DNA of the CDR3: TGTGCCAGCAGTAATAGGGGTGGCACTGAAGCTTTCTTT.

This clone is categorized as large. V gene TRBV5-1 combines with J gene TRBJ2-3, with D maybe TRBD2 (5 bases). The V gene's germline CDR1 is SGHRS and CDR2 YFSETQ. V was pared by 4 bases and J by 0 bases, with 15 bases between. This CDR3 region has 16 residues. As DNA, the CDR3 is TGCGCCAGCAGCACTAGTAGCGAAGCAAGCACAGATACGCAGTATTTT. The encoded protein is CASSTSSEASTDTQYF.

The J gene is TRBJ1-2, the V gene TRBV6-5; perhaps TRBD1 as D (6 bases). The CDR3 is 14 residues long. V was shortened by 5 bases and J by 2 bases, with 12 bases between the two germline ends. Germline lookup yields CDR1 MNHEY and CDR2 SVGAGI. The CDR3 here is CASSRTASNYGYTF. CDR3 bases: TGTGCCAGCAGTCGGACAGCTTCAAACTATGGCTACACCTTC.

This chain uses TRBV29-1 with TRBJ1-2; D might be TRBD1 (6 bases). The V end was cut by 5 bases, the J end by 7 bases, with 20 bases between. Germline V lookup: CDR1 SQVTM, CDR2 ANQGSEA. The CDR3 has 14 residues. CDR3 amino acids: CSVLASAGDSGYTF. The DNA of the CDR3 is TGCAGCGTTCTAGCCTCGGCAGGGGATAGTGGCTACACCTTC.

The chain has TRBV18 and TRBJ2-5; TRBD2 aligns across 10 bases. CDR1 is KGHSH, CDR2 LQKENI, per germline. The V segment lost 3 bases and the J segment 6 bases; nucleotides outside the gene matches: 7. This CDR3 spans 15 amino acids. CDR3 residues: CASSPTGLAIQTQYF. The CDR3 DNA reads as TGTGCCAGCTCACCGACGGGACTAGCGATTCAGACCCAGTACTTC.

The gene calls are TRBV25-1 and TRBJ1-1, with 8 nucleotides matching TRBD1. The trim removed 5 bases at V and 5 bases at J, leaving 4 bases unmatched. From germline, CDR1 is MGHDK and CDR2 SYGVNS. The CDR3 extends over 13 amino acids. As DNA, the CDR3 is TGTGCCAGCAGTACAGGGGGAAAAACTGAAGCTTTCTTT. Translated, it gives CASSTGGKTEAFF.

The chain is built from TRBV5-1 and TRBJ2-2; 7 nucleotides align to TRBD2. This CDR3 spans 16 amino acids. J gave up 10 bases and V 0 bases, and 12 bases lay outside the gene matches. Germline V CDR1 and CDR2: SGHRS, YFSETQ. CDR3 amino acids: CASSLGLAYSFVELFF. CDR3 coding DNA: TGCGCCAGCAGCTTGGGACTAGCTTACTCATTCGTGGAGCTGTTTTTT.